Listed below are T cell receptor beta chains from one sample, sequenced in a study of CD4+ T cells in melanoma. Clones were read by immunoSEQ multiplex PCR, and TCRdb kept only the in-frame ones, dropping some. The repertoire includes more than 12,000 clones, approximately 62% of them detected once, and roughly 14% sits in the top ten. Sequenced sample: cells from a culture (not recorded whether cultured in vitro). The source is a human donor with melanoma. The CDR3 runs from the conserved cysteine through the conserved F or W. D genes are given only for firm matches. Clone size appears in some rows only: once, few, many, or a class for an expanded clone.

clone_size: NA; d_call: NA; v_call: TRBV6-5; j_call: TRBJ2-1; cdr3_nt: TGTGCCAGCACCTTCAGCACGAGGGAGCAGTTCTTC; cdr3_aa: CASTFSTREQFF
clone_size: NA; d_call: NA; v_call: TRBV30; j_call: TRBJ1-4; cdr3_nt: TGTGCCTGGAGTGTACGAGGTTCGGAAAAACTGTTTTTT; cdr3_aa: CAWSVRGSEKLFF
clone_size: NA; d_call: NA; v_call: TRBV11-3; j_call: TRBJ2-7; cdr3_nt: TGTGCCAGCAGCTTGGGCAGGTACTACGAGCAGTACTTC; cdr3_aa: CASSLGRYYEQYF
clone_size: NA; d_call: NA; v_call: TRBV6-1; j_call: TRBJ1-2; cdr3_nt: TGTGCCAGCACACCCGGAGACTATGGCTACACCTTC; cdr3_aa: CASTPGDYGYTF
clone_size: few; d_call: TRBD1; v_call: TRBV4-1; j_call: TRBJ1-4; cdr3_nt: TGCGCCAGCAGCCTACCCGGACAGGCCCGAAAACTGTTTTTT; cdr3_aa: CASSLPGQARKLFF
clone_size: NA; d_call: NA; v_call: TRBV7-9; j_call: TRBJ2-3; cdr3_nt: TGTGCCAGCAGCCAAGGGGCCGGGACGAGTGGGCCAGATACGCAGTATTTT; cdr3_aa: CASSQGAGTSGPDTQYF
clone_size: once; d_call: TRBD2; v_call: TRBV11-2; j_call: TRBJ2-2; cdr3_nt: TGTGCCAGCAGACTCGTACGGGGGGTGAACACCGGGGAGCTGTTTTTT; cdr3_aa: CASRLVRGVNTGELFF
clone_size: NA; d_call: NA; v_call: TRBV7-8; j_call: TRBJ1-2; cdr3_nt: TGTGCCAGCAGCTTAGTCTGGGACTACGGGACGGACTATGGCTACACCTTC; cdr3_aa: CASSLVWDYGTDYGYTF
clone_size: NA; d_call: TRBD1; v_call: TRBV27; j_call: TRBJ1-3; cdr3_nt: TGTGCCAGCAGTCTAAAGACAGGGTCTTTCTCTGGAAACACCATATATTTT; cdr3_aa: CASSLKTGSFSGNTIYF
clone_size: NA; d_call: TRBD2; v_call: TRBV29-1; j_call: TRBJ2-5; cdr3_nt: TGCAGCGTTGCCCGGACTAGCGGGATACAAGAGACCCAGTACTTC; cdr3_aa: CSVARTSGIQETQYF
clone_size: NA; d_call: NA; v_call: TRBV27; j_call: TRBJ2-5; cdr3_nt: TGTGCCAGCGGATACGGACCCGAAGAGACCCAGTACTTC; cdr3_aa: CASGYGPEETQYF
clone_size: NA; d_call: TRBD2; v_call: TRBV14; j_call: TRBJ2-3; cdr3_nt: TGTGCCAGCAGCCTTTATAGCGGGGGGGCCCTATATACGCAGTATTTT; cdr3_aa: CASSLYSGGALYTQYF
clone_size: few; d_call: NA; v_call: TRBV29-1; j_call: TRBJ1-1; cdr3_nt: TGCAGCGGAACAGAGAACACTGAAGCTTTCTTT; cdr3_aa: CSGTENTEAFF
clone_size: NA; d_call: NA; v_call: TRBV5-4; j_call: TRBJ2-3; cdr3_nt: TGTGCCAGCAGCCAAACAGATACGCAGTATTTT; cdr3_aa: CASSQTDTQYF
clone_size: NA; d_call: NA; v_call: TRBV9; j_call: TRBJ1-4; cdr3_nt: TGTGCCAGCAGCGTATCTCCTGGGGGGGATGATGAAAAACTGTTTTTT; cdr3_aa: CASSVSPGGDDEKLFF
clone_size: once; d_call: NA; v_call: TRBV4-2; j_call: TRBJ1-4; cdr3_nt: TGTGCCAGCAGCCAAGGGGTGGGGGGTGAAAAACTGTTTTTT; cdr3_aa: CASSQGVGGEKLFF
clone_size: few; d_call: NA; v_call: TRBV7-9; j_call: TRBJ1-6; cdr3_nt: TGTGCCAGCAGCTTAGTCCAGGGCAATTCACCCCTCCACTTT; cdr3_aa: CASSLVQGNSPLHF
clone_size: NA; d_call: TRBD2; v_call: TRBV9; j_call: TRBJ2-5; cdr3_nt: TGTGCCAGCAGCGCAGCGGGGGGGCCAGGAGAGACCCAGTACTTC; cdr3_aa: CASSAAGGPGETQYF